Sequencing of this T cell receptor beta chain was carried out in a study of blood T cell repertoires in COVID-19. Measured with immunoSEQ multiplex PCR; TCRdb has only the in-frame clones, and not every one. The sample has some 150,000 clones; more than 70% are singletons. This CDR3 is 16 amino acids long. V lost 4 bases to trimming and J lost 6 bases; unmatched junction nucleotides: 11. Germline loops: CDR1 SGHRS, CDR2 YFSETQ. V usage is TRBV5-1 and J usage is TRBJ2-2; 8 bases align to TRBD1. Sequencing used peripheral blood. The TCR originated in a woman between 45 and 65 years old with acute or convalescent COVID-19. CDR3 region: CASSHRTGPTAGELFF. CDR3 nucleotide sequence: TGCGCCAGCAGCCACAGGACAGGGCCTACGGCCGGGGAGCTGTTTTTT. Full variable domain (rest looked up from reference TRBV5-1 and TRBJ2-2): KAGVTQTPRYLIKTRGQQVTLSCSPISGHRSVSWYQQTPGQGLQFLFEYFSETQRNKGNFPGRFSGRQFSNSRSEMNVSTLELGDSALYLCASSHRTGPTAGELFFGEGSRLTVL.